The clone carrying this T cell receptor (beta chain) occurred many times. The length of the CDR3 is 14 residues. Germline assignment: CDR1 SEHNR and CDR2 FQNEAQ (reference sequence). Trimming took off 4 bases at V and 5 bases at J, with 14 bases between the two ends. This sample was included in a study of T cells in Graves' hyperthyroidism and ophthalmopathy. About the research overall: Blood was drawn when the patient was first diagnosed and still untreated.

It was RNA transcripts that yielded the amplified TCR beta CDR3 regions. An initial round of RT-PCR targeting the TCR CDR3 relied on the HTBI primer set. TCRdb itself ran the multiplex PCR reads through MiXCR, one entry per CDR3 protein. The data hold approximately 600,000 distinct CDR3 sequences, with about 14% observed a single time. The TCR was taken from a woman under 30 with Graves' ophthalmopathy. This sequence joins TRBV7-9 and TRBJ2-5; no clear D gene. Material: blood. CDR3 DNA sequence: TGTGCCAGCAGCTCCCCCACCCGCCAGGAGACCCAGTACTTC. The encoded protein is CASSSPTRQETQYF.